Listed here is a single TCR beta chain. Using immunoSEQ multiplex PCR, the repertoire was profiled, and TCRdb retains in-frame clones only, with some absent. Seen here are some 80,000 clones, 95% observed once, and the top ten hold around 20%. The germline V gene encodes CDR1 SGHDN and CDR2 FVKESK. V lost 1 base, J lost 6 bases, and 13 bases lay in between. There are 15 residues in the CDR3. The sample comes from a study of siplizumab effects on memory and regulatory T cells. This TCR came from a human donor in good health. J is TRBJ1-5 and V is TRBV14; no clear D. The sample consisted of CD8+ T cells sorted from blood. This CDR3 is CASSQVKVEGQPQHF. In DNA form, the CDR3 reads TGTGCCAGCAGCCAAGTGAAGGTTGAGGGTCAGCCCCAGCATTTT. Full variable domain (rest looked up from reference TRBV14 and TRBJ1-5): EAGVTQFPSHSVIEKGQTVTLRCDPISGHDNLYWYRRVMGKEIKFLLHFVKESKQDESGMPNNRFLAERTGGTYSTLKVQPAELEDSGVYFCASSQVKVEGQPQHFGDGTRLSIL.